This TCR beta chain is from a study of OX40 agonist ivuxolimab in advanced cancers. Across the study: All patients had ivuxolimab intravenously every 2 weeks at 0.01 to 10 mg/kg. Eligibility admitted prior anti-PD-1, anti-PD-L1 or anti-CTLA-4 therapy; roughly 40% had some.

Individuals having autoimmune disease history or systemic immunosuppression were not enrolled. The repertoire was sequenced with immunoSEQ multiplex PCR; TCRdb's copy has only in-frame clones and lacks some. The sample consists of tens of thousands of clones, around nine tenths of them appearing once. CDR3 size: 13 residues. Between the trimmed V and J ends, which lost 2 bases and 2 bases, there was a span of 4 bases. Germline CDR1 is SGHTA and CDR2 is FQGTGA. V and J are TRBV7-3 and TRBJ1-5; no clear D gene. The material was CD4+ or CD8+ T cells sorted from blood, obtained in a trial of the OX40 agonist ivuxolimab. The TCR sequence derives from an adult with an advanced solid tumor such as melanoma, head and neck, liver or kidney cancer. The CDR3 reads CASSLPGNQPQHF. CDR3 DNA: TGTGCCAGCAGCTTACCGGGCAATCAGCCCCAGCATTTT.